This T cell receptor beta chain was recorded in a study of cytomegalovirus exposure and HLA in healthy donors. For the study at large: There were some 410 genotyped donors. Of these, 81% fell in the genetic ancestry cluster associated with self-reported Caucasian donors. The study's findings and limits: In a later analysis, a genetic analysis reported fewer productive-TCR N-insertions in an Asian-associated ancestry cluster than the cohort average. V- and J-gene trimming of TCR beta was linked (in a later analysis) to a missense DCLRE1C variant. When the data were analyzed later, several of the most significant clusters appeared to be linked to common viral pathogens.

For this clone: Its matching antigen is unknown.

The PCR had 60 Vbeta and 13 Jbeta primers. The assay was immunoSEQ multiplex PCR, and TCRdb's table has in-frame clones only and misses some. The data hold 150,000 to 250,000 clones, with about 80% observed a single time. What was sequenced was PBMCs. The source of this sequence is a young man in good health and CMV-seronegative.

CDR3 coding DNA: TGTGCCAGCAGTGAAAGGGGATCCGGGGAGCTGTTTTTT. Amino acid sequence: CASSERGSGELFF. This chain uses TRBV6-1 with TRBJ2-2; weak D call: TRBD1 (5 bases). Germline V gene lookup returns CDR1 MNHNS and CDR2 SASEGT. V lost 2 bases and J lost 6, with 7 bases in between. The CDR3 spans 13 residues.